The 31 T cell receptor beta chains below all came from one sample that was sequenced in a study of T cell responses to AZD1222 COVID-19 vaccine listed by TCRdb under 2021. Libraries were prepared through the immunoSEQ multiplex PCR assay. The table comes from immuneACCESS by way of TCRdb, which keeps in-frame sequences with V and J called. Part of the clones is missing from these tables; in studies checked, under half for an unresolved V gene and the rest for unknown reasons. This sample's table carries about 140,000 clones. About 2.3% of the sample is held by the ten biggest clonotypes. The time point label for this specimen denotes: baseline before first vaccination. The sample comprised peripheral blood. All receptors derive from an adult in good health.

This chain uses TRBV10-3 with TRBJ2-7, with D uncertain. V lost 4 bases to trimming and J lost 1 base, with 8 bases between them. The CDR3 runs 13 residues. Germline loops: CDR1 ENHRY, CDR2 SYGVKD. The CDR3 coding sequence is TGTGCCATCAGTGGGGGTCGGTCCTACGAGCAGTACTTC. It translates to CAISGGRSYEQYF.

The CDR3 reads CASSLRGVDSPLHF. DNA for the CDR3: TGTGCCAGCAGTTTAAGAGGGGTGGATTCACCCCTCCACTTT. This chain joins TRBV28 and TRBJ1-6; D might be TRBD1 (5 bases). The CDR3 covers 14 residues. In germline, CDR1 is MDHEN, CDR2 SYDVKM. Trimming left V 2 bases short and J 8 bases short, with 10 bases between.

J is TRBJ1-6 and V is TRBV7-9; maybe TRBD1 (5 bases). Between the trimmed V and J ends, which lost 3 bases and 0 bases, there was a span of 15 bases. The CDR3 covers 18 residues. Germline V gives CDR1 SEHNR, CDR2 FQNEAQ (reference sequence). The CDR3 DNA sequence: TGTGCCAGCAGCTTTGCTCCGGGACGGAGCTCCTATAATTCACCCCTCCACTTT. Translating gives CASSFAPGRSSYNSPLHF.

The chain uses TRBV6-2 or TRBV6-3 and TRBJ1-1; D is unresolved. V gave up 5 bases and J gave up 2 bases, with 3 bases separating them. This CDR3 spans 11 amino acids. Germline V gene lookup returns CDR1 MNHEY and CDR2 SVGEGT. CDR3 sequence (DNA): TGTGCCAGCAGTCATAACACTGAAGCTTTCTTT. This codes for CASSHNTEAFF.

The chain employs TRBV6-6 and TRBJ2-2, with TRBD2 matching 7 bases. V lost 6 bases, J lost 7 bases, and 8 bases stayed unmatched. This CDR3 has 14 residues. The V gene's germline CDR1 is MNHNY and CDR2 SVGAGI (reference sequence). The CDR3 protein is CASSRPGGNGELFF. The CDR3 bases are TGTGCCAGCAGCCGCCCGGGGGGAAACGGGGAGCTGTTTTTT.

The V gene is TRBV11-3, the J gene TRBJ1-1, with D possibly TRBD1 on 6 matching bases. V was pared by 4 bases and J by 11 bases, with 17 bases between. Germline assignment: CDR1 SGHNT and CDR2 YENEEA. The CDR3 runs to 13 residues. This CDR3 is CASSSQLGGNAFF. The CDR3 nucleotides read TGTGCCAGCAGCTCCCAACTAGGGGGGAACGCTTTCTTT.

This chain uses TRBV13 with TRBJ1-1; a weak D match, TRBD1 (6 bases). CDR1 and CDR2 from the germline V gene are PRHDT and FYEKMQ (reference sequence). This CDR3 is 13 amino acids long. V dropped 2 bases and J dropped 4 bases, with 8 bases sitting between them. The CDR3 is CASSLRGITEAFF. CDR3 in DNA: TGTGCCAGCAGCTTAAGGGGGATCACTGAAGCTTTCTTT.

The V gene is TRBV9, the J gene TRBJ2-3; 11 bases map to TRBD2. V trimming: 0 bases; J trimming: 3 bases; junction bases outside the gene matches: 6. The CDR3 is made up of 17 amino acids. CDR1 SGDLS and CDR2 YYNGEE come from the germline V gene. This chain's CDR3 is CASSVGASGGTTDTQYF. CDR3 nucleotide sequence: TGTGCCAGCAGCGTAGGGGCTAGCGGGGGGACTACAGATACGCAGTATTTT. Drawing the rest from reference TRBV9 and TRBJ2-3, the complete variable domain is DSGVTQTPKHLITATGQRVTLRCSPRSGDLSVYWYQQSLDQGLQFLIQYYNGEERAKGNILERFSAQQFPDLHSELNLSSLELGDSALYFCASSVGASGGTTDTQYFGPGTRLTVL.

J is TRBJ2-7 and V is TRBV7-3, with D possibly matching TRBD1 (6 bases). V shed 5 bases and J shed 0 bases, with 8 bases lying between them. There are 13 residues in the CDR3. Germline V CDR1 and CDR2: SGHTA, FQGTGA. CDR3 nucleotide sequence: TGTGCCAGCAGCCTGGACAGCTCCTACGAGCAGTACTTC. It codes for CASSLDSSYEQYF.

The rearrangement joins TRBV7-2 to TRBJ1-2; D is possibly TRBD1 (5 bases). CDR1 and CDR2 from the germline V gene are SGHTA and FQGNSA. This CDR3 spans 14 amino acids. V was clipped by 1 base and J by 2 bases, with 8 bases between them. The CDR3 reads CASSLGGRNYGYTF. CDR3 DNA: TGTGCCAGCAGCTTAGGGGGCAGAAACTATGGCTACACCTTC.

The rearrangement joins TRBV9 to TRBJ1-4; 8 bases map to TRBD1. Germline-derived CDR1 and CDR2 are SGDLS and YYNGEE. The CDR3 spans 15 residues. The trim removed 1 base at V and 2 bases at J, leaving 1 base unmatched. CDR3 protein: CASSVTGGTNEKLFF. The CDR3 coding sequence is TGTGCCAGCAGCGTAACAGGGGGGACTAATGAAAAACTGTTTTTT.

The J gene is TRBJ1-1, the V gene TRBV5-6; TRBD1 is a possible D gene (5 bases). Germline CDR1 SGHDT, CDR2 YYEEEE. The CDR3 has 16 amino acids. Deletions cut 1 base from V and 1 base from J, with 14 bases between. The CDR3 loop reads CASSLRTGPPNTEAFF. DNA of the CDR3: TGTGCCAGCAGCTTGCGTACGGGACCGCCGAACACTGAAGCTTTCTTT.

DNA for the CDR3: TGTGCCAGCAGCGTAGATAGGACTAGCGGCGGTGAGCAGTTCTTC. It codes for CASSVDRTSGGEQFF. The chain recombines TRBV9 with TRBJ2-1, with 10 positions matching TRBD2. This CDR3 region has 15 residues. Trimming took 0 bases from V and 9 from J; bases not matched to a gene: 6. Germline CDR1 and CDR2: SGDLS and YYNGEE.

V is TRBV5-4 and J is TRBJ2-3, with 8 positions matching TRBD1. V was pared by 5 bases and J by 7 bases, with 9 bases of the junction left unmatched. In germline, CDR1 is SGHNT, CDR2 YYREEE (reference sequence). There are 14 residues in the CDR3. The CDR3 DNA is TGTGCCAGCAGGAACACAGGGGGTTCTTATACGCAGTATTTT. Translation gives CASRNTGGSYTQYF.

The chain joins TRBV19 to TRBJ2-1; 8 nucleotides match TRBD2. The germline CDR1 and CDR2 sequences are LNHDA and SQIVND (reference sequence). Unmatched junction bases numbered 1, after V lost 3 bases and J lost 6 bases. The CDR3 has 13 amino acids. The CDR3 here is CASSIGGGNEQFF. CDR3 DNA: TGTGCCAGTAGTATCGGGGGGGGCAATGAGCAGTTCTTC.

The chain employs TRBV5-6 and TRBJ1-1; TRBD1 agrees at 9 bases. CDR3 length: 18 amino acids. The ends lost 1 base at V and 1 base at J; junction bases unmatched: 11. From germline, CDR1 is SGHDT and CDR2 YYEEEE. DNA of the CDR3: TGTGCCAGCAGCTTGCTGGGGAGGACAGGGGCTCAGAACACTGAAGCTTTCTTT. It yields the protein CASSLLGRTGAQNTEAFF.

V usage is TRBV29-1 and J usage is TRBJ2-3, with a tentative D call TRBD1 (6 bases). Germline CDR1 reads SQVTM; CDR2 reads ANQGSEA. Deletions cut 4 bases from V and 4 bases from J, with 12 bases between. The CDR3 consists of 13 residues. CDR3 DNA: TGCAGCGTTGCCCCACAGGGTCCAGATACGCAGTATTTT. It translates to CSVAPQGPDTQYF.

The chain is built from TRBV28 and TRBJ1-4; D perhaps matches TRBD1 (6 bases). The CDR3 consists of 15 residues. The germline CDR1 and CDR2 sequences are MDHEN and SYDVKM. The V gene lost 6 bases and the J gene lost 7 bases, with 18 bases spanning the gap. Written as DNA, the CDR3 is TGTGCCAGCAGCACCCCTAGGGGGGGACTTGAAAAACTGTTTTTT. This gives the protein CASSTPRGGLEKLFF. Supplemented by reference TRBV28 and TRBJ1-4, the full variable domain reads DVKVTQSSRYLVKRTGEKVFLECVQDMDHENMFWYRQDPGLGLRLIYFSYDVKMKEKGDIPEGYSVSREKKERFSLILESASTNQTSMYLCASSTPRGGLEKLFFGSGTQLSVL.

The chain is built from TRBV29-1 and TRBJ2-5; D remains unclear. The CDR3 has 11 amino acids. Trimming pared 1 base from V and 4 bases from J, leaving 4 bases between. CDR1 SQVTM and CDR2 ANQGSEA come from the germline V gene. DNA for the CDR3: TGCAGCGTTGAAGTGGGAGAGACCCAGTACTTC. This translates into CSVEVGETQYF.

The chain joins TRBV19 to TRBJ2-7; tentatively, D is TRBD2 (6 bases). The V gene's germline CDR1 is LNHDA and CDR2 SQIVND (reference sequence). Between the trimmed V and J ends, which lost 5 bases and 3 bases, there was a span of 14 bases. There are 14 residues in the CDR3. The CDR3 DNA follows: TGTGCCAGTAGTCGATCCCCGGGAGACTACGAGCAGTACTTC. Residues: CASSRSPGDYEQYF.

V and J are TRBV3-1 (or the pseudogene TRBV3-2) and TRBJ2-3, with 7 bases that match TRBD1. V was pared by 4 bases and J by 0 bases, with 4 bases of the junction left unmatched. From germline, CDR1 is LGHDT and CDR2 YNNKEL (reference sequence). The CDR3 loop spans 15 amino acids. In DNA form, the CDR3 reads TGTGCCAGCAGCCTCCCACAGGGGAGCACAGATACGCAGTATTTT. Translating gives CASSLPQGSTDTQYF.

This rearrangement joins TRBV2 to TRBJ1-1; no clear D gene. Germline values: CDR1 SNHLY, CDR2 FYNNEI. The V and J ends lost 3 bases and 5 bases respectively, with 10 bases between them. The CDR3 is 13 amino acids. In DNA form, the CDR3 reads TGTGCCAGCAGTGAGATGGGCAGAACTGAAGCTTTCTTT. Protein product: CASSEMGRTEAFF.

CDR3 residues: CASSYGRSGTEAFF. The CDR3 coding sequence is TGTGCCAGCAGTTATGGGCGTTCAGGAACTGAAGCTTTCTTT. This sequence joins TRBV6-5 and TRBJ1-1; D gene uncertain. The V gene's germline CDR1 is MNHEY and CDR2 SVGAGI. The CDR3 covers 14 residues. The V and J ends lost 3 bases and 5 bases respectively, with 13 bases between them.

V and J are TRBV18 and TRBJ1-6; D uncertain. V shed 2 bases and J shed 14 bases, with 13 bases lying between them. Germline lookup yields CDR1 KGHSH and CDR2 LQKENI. The CDR3 has 13 residues. The CDR3 DNA reads TGTGCCAGCTCACCAGGACTCACACGGGCCCTCCACTTT. It yields the protein CASSPGLTRALHF.

The genes are TRBV2 and TRBJ1-5, with a tentative D call TRBD1 (6 bases). The CDR3 length is 16 residues. V shed 1 base and J shed 7 bases, with 17 bases lying between them. CDR1 is SNHLY and CDR2 is FYNNEI in the germline V gene. Written as DNA, the CDR3 is TGTGCCAGCAGTGAAGGGCAGGGGCCCTCCAAGCAGCCCCAGCATTTT. Its protein product is CASSEGQGPSKQPQHF.

J is TRBJ2-4 and V is TRBV18, with unresolved D. Trimming pared 2 bases from V and 7 bases from J, leaving 3 bases between. CDR3 size: 11 residues. Germline assignment: CDR1 KGHSH and CDR2 LQKENI. The CDR3 protein is CASSPGNIQYF. In DNA form, the CDR3 reads TGTGCCAGCTCACCAGGGAACATTCAGTACTTC.

The CDR3 spells CASSLPAGGPETQYF. The CDR3 nucleotides read TGCGCCAGCAGCTTGCCAGCGGGGGGGCCCGAGACCCAGTACTTC. The chain uses TRBV5-1 and TRBJ2-5; TRBD2 matches at 10 bases. The germline gives CDR1 SGHRS, CDR2 YFSETQ. This CDR3 has 15 residues. V lost 1 base and J lost 5; bases outside the gene matches: 5.

This chain links TRBV2 with TRBJ2-5, with a weak D call TRBD2 (5 bases). This CDR3 comprises 13 residues. Looked up from germline, CDR1 is SNHLY and CDR2 is FYNNEI. The V end lost 5 bases, the J end lost 5 bases, and 12 bases lay between the germline ends. The CDR3 spells CASSSTRAETQYF. CDR3 nucleotides: TGTGCCAGCAGTTCAACGAGGGCCGAGACCCAGTACTTC.

The chain couples TRBV11-3 to TRBJ1-1; TRBD1 matches at 9 bases. V was pared by 2 bases and J by 5 bases, with 9 bases of the junction left unmatched. The CDR3 loop spans 16 amino acids. Per germline, CDR1 SGHNT and CDR2 YENEEA. The CDR3 sequence is CASSLKTGGRGTEAFF. For the CDR3, the DNA is TGTGCCAGCAGCTTAAAGACAGGGGGAAGAGGTACTGAAGCTTTCTTT.

This rearrangement joins TRBV13 to TRBJ1-2; D uncertain. There are 17 residues in the CDR3. CDR1 and CDR2 (germline): PRHDT, FYEKMQ (reference sequence). With 5 bases removed from V and 1 base from J, the gap between germline ends came to 20 bases. CDR3 nucleotide sequence: TGTGCCAGCAGCCACTCCGGGTCCCCCGAGGTTAACTATGGCTACACCTTC. Translating gives CASSHSGSPEVNYGYTF.

The J gene is TRBJ1-5, the V gene TRBV2; tentative D call: TRBD1 (6 bases). Trimming left V 3 bases short and J 8 bases short, with 11 bases between. There are 13 residues in the CDR3. Looked up from germline, CDR1 is SNHLY and CDR2 is FYNNEI. CDR3 bases: TGTGCCAGCAGTGATGGGGGGCTTGAGCCCCAGCATTTT. Translated, it gives CASSDGGLEPQHF.